One and the same sample provided the 27 T cell receptor beta chains below, sequenced in a study of PD-1 blockade in classical Hodgkin lymphoma. Generated by immunoSEQ multiplex PCR, the TCRdb table keeps only in-frame clones and is missing some. The data contain approximately 27,000 clones, more than 65% of them seen just once; the ten biggest clones take up around 20%. The time point here: cycle 4 day 1 (C4D1), after more than 5 weeks of nivolumab. Following autologous stem cell transplantation, relapse occurred in every patient, and exposure to brentuximab vedotin varied. This sample comprised peripheral blood mononuclear cells (PBMCs), obtained before the fourth cycle of nivolumab. The receptor source for this set is a human donor with classical Hodgkin lymphoma.

The V gene is TRBV10-1, the J gene TRBJ1-5; D may be TRBD1 (5 bases). Germline loops: CDR1 WNHNN, CDR2 SYGVQD (reference sequence). CDR3 length: 14 amino acids. The V and J ends lost 9 bases and 7 bases respectively, with 19 bases between them. The CDR3 here is CARGREGRVQPQHF. For the CDR3, the DNA is TGCGCCAGGGGGCGTGAAGGGCGTGTCCAGCCCCAGCATTTT.

The V call is TRBV11-2, the J call TRBJ1-4; 7 bases line up with TRBD1. CDR1 is SGHAT and CDR2 is FQNNGV in the germline V gene. The CDR3 sequence is 15 residues long. Trimming took 1 base from V and 6 from J; bases not matched to a gene: 5. The CDR3 DNA sequence: TGTGCCAGCAGCTTAGGAGGGACAGTCTATGAAAAACTGTTTTTT. This encodes CASSLGGTVYEKLFF.

About this clone: Different DNA sequences within this sample yield the same CDR3. This chain links TRBV5-1 with TRBJ2-3, with D possibly TRBD1 on 6 matching bases. The CDR3 length is 13 residues. Trimming left V 0 bases short and J 6 bases short, with 8 bases between. Germline loops: CDR1 SGHRS, CDR2 YFSETQ. CDR3 amino acids: CASSLAGEDTQYF. The DNA of the CDR3 is TGCGCCAGCAGCTTGGCAGGGGAGGATACGCAGTATTTT. The whole variable domain, remainder taken from reference TRBV5-1 and TRBJ2-3, is KAGVTQTPRYLIKTRGQQVTLSCSPISGHRSVSWYQQTPGQGLQFLFEYFSETQRNKGNFPGRFSGRQFSNSRSEMNVSTLELGDSALYLCASSLAGEDTQYFGPGTRLTVL.

The V gene is TRBV14, the J gene TRBJ1-2, with TRBD1 as a possible D gene (6 bases). Germline V CDR1 and CDR2: SGHDN, FVKESK. This CDR3 region has 15 residues. The V gene lost 1 base and the J gene lost 11 bases, with 20 bases spanning the gap. CDR3 in amino acids: CASSQASLWGAGYTF. CDR3 sequence (DNA): TGTGCCAGCAGCCAAGCTTCCTTATGGGGGGCTGGTTACACCTTC.

The chain employs TRBV13 and TRBJ2-4; D remains ambiguous. V lost 3 bases to trimming and J lost 8 bases, with 5 bases between them. Looked up from germline, CDR1 is PRHDT and CDR2 is FYEKMQ (reference sequence). The CDR3 runs 11 residues. CDR3 in amino acids: CASSFRDIQYF. The CDR3 coding sequence is TGTGCCAGCAGCTTCCGGGACATTCAGTACTTC.

V is TRBV27 and J is TRBJ2-1, with TRBD2 identical over 12 bases. Trimming cost V 4 bases and J 7 bases; bases outside gene matches: 5. The length of the CDR3 is 15 residues. Germline V lookup: CDR1 MNHEY, CDR2 SMNVEV (reference sequence). CDR3 DNA: TGTGCCAGCAGTTCCCTAGCGGGGGGGCGTAATGAGCAGTTCTTC. It yields the protein CASSSLAGGRNEQFF.

The genes are TRBV7-2 and TRBJ1-1; maybe TRBD1 (5 bases). Germline values: CDR1 SGHTA, CDR2 FQGNSA. CDR3 length: 15 residues. V lost 3 bases and J 1 base, leaving 12 bases between the germline ends. CDR3 sequence (DNA): TGTGCCAGCAGCTTCAGCCGGACATCGAACACTGAAGCTTTCTTT. Encoded protein: CASSFSRTSNTEAFF. Complete variable domain (other parts from reference TRBV7-2 and TRBJ1-1): GAGVSQSPSNKVTEKGKDVELRCDPISGHTALYWYRQSLGQGLEFLIYFQGNSAPDKSGLPSDRFSAERTGGSVSTLTIQRTQQEDSAVYLCASSFSRTSNTEAFFGQGTRLTVV.

The genes are TRBV9 and TRBJ2-3, with 7 bases that match TRBD2. CDR3 size: 14 residues. V lost 3 bases to trimming and J lost 3 bases; unmatched junction nucleotides: 4. CDR1 is SGDLS, CDR2 YYNGEE, per germline. CDR3 in amino acids: CASSGRGGTDTQYF. CDR3 nucleotides: TGTGCCAGCAGCGGTCGCGGGGGAACAGATACGCAGTATTTT.

The chain has TRBV4-3 and TRBJ2-7, with D possibly TRBD2 on 6 matching bases. This CDR3 is built from 17 residues. CDR1 is LGHNA and CDR2 is YSLEER in the germline V gene. V shed 0 bases and J shed 0 bases, with 15 bases lying between them. CDR3 DNA sequence: TGCGCCAGCAGCCAAGAAAACGCGGGACTTTACTCCTACGAGCAGTACTTC. This gives the protein CASSQENAGLYSYEQYF.

The genes are TRBV14 and TRBJ2-1, with a possible D match to TRBD2 (6 bases). With 7 bases removed from V and 0 bases from J, the gap between germline ends came to 10 bases. Germline V lookup: CDR1 SGHDN, CDR2 FVKESK. The CDR3 runs to 14 residues. The CDR3 spells CASTRGNSYNEQFF. Written as DNA, the CDR3 is TGTGCCAGCACACGCGGGAACTCCTACAATGAGCAGTTCTTC. The whole variable domain, filled in from reference TRBV14 and TRBJ2-1, reads EAGVTQFPSHSVIEKGQTVTLRCDPISGHDNLYWYRRVMGKEIKFLLHFVKESKQDESGMPNNRFLAERTGGTYSTLKVQPAELEDSGVYFCASTRGNSYNEQFFGPGTRLTVL.

The chain uses TRBV19 and TRBJ2-2; D ambiguous. Between the trimmed V and J ends, which lost 2 bases and 3 bases, there was a span of 13 bases. The CDR3 is made up of 16 amino acids. Germline V gene lookup returns CDR1 LNHDA and CDR2 SQIVND (reference sequence). The CDR3 loop is CASSIKEAPHTGELFF. The CDR3 bases are TGTGCCAGTAGTATAAAAGAAGCTCCTCACACCGGGGAGCTGTTTTTT.

V is TRBV5-1 and J is TRBJ2-5; D call uncertain. Trimming cost V 7 bases and J 1 base, with 20 bases left between them. Germline assignment: CDR1 SGHRS and CDR2 YFSETQ. The CDR3 has 16 amino acids. CDR3 nucleotides: TGCGCCAGCCGACCTGACTTCGTCTCCCCCCAAGAGACCCAGTACTTC. This gives the protein CASRPDFVSPQETQYF.

The V gene is TRBV2, the J gene TRBJ1-1; D not certain. Looked up from germline, CDR1 is SNHLY and CDR2 is FYNNEI. V dropped 6 bases and J dropped 1 base, with 12 bases sitting between them. The length of the CDR3 is 14 residues. The CDR3: CASSADLGNTEAFF. The DNA for the CDR3 is TGTGCCAGCAGCGCGGACCTGGGGAACACTGAAGCTTTCTTT.

V usage is TRBV4-3 and J usage is TRBJ1-3; D possibly corresponds to TRBD1 (5 bases). The germline V gene encodes CDR1 LGHNA and CDR2 YSLEER. This CDR3 spans 15 amino acids. The ends were cut back, 5 bases at V and 2 bases at J, with 13 bases in the middle. DNA of the CDR3: TGCGCCAGCAGCTTCCGTTGGGGCCCTGGAAACACCATATATTTT. Protein sequence: CASSFRWGPGNTIYF.

This chain joins TRBV5-4 and TRBJ2-1, with TRBD2 as a possible D gene (5 bases). Germline V lookup: CDR1 SGHNT, CDR2 YYREEE (reference sequence). Trimming pared 2 bases from V and 0 bases from J, leaving 9 bases between. CDR3 length: 15 residues. The CDR3: CASSFLSGSYNEQFF. The CDR3 coding sequence is TGTGCCAGCAGCTTCCTCAGCGGCTCCTACAATGAGCAGTTCTTC.

This clone was detected only a few times. The rearrangement joins TRBV6-1 to TRBJ2-1; 10 bases are a match to TRBD2. CDR1 and CDR2 (germline): MNHNS, SASEGT. The junction had 6 bases not matched to a gene; V was cut back by 4 bases and J by 3 bases. The CDR3 consists of 16 residues. CDR3 protein: CASSGSGGAFYNEQFF. In DNA, the CDR3 is TGTGCCAGCAGTGGGAGCGGGGGGGCCTTCTACAATGAGCAGTTCTTC.

This clone has just a few counts. In DNA, the CDR3 is TGTGCCAGCAGCCCGAATGCAGGCGCAGTTACGCAGTATTTT. Translating it yields CASSPNAGAVTQYF. This chain connects TRBV6-5 to TRBJ2-3; D gene unclear. V lost 6 bases and J 8 bases, leaving 18 bases between the germline ends. The CDR3 is 14 residues long. CDR1 is MNHEY, CDR2 SVGAGI, per germline.

The chain recombines TRBV7-8 with TRBJ2-7, with 9 bases matching TRBD1. This CDR3 contains 16 residues. Unmatched junction bases numbered 12, after V lost 5 bases and J lost 4 bases. Germline V lookup: CDR1 SGHVS, CDR2 FQNEAQ. CDR3 sequence: CASSILMGQGGYEQYF. Here the CDR3 DNA reads TGTGCCAGCAGCATACTGATGGGACAGGGTGGATACGAGCAGTACTTC.

The rearrangement uses TRBV7-2 and TRBJ1-1; D gene uncertain. V was trimmed by 0 bases and J by 2 bases, leaving 10 bases between them. CDR1 SGHTA and CDR2 FQGNSA come from the germline V gene. The CDR3 extends over 15 amino acids. CDR3 DNA: TGTGCCAGCAGCTTAGCGCGTTCCATCAACACTGAAGCTTTCTTT. It encodes CASSLARSINTEAFF.

The V call is TRBV28, the J call TRBJ2-3; D gene unclear. With 3 bases removed from V and 5 bases from J, the gap between germline ends came to 6 bases. Germline CDR1 reads MDHEN; CDR2 reads SYDVKM. This CDR3 comprises 12 residues. The CDR3 DNA reads TGTGCCAGCAGTTTCCTGGGAGATACGCAGTATTTT. This sequence encodes CASSFLGDTQYF.

This chain uses TRBV19 with TRBJ1-5; D is uncertain. Trimming shortened V by 5 bases and J by 7 bases, and 15 bases separated the two germline ends. The CDR3 is 14 amino acids. CDR1 is LNHDA and CDR2 is SQIVND in the germline V gene (reference sequence). The CDR3 reads CASSLGLVGQPQHF. In nucleotides, the CDR3 is TGTGCCAGTAGTCTTGGACTAGTCGGGCAGCCCCAGCATTTT.

V gene TRBV29-1 combines with J gene TRBJ1-1, with D perhaps TRBD1 (5 bases). Looked up from germline, CDR1 is SQVTM and CDR2 is ANQGSEA. The CDR3 totals 13 residues. V was cut by 4 bases and J by 4 bases, with 13 bases left in between. This CDR3 is CSVGGGVGTEAFF. The CDR3 DNA reads TGCAGCGTTGGTGGGGGGGTTGGCACTGAAGCTTTCTTT. Variable domain in full (rest from reference TRBV29-1 and TRBJ1-1): SAVISQKPSRDICQRGTSLTIQCQVDSQVTMMFWYRQQPGQSLTLIATANQGSEATYESGFVIDKFPISRPNLTFSTLTVSNMSPEDSSIYLCSVGGGVGTEAFFGQGTRLTVV.

The rearrangement links TRBV4-2 to TRBJ2-2; TRBD1 or TRBD2 may be the D gene (5 bases each). This CDR3 contains 18 residues. Germline lookup yields CDR1 LGHNA and CDR2 YNFKEQ. The V end lost 3 bases, the J end lost 4 bases, and 21 bases lay between the germline ends. The CDR3 DNA reads TGTGCCAGCAGCCACCTGGGGGACGACCTCTCGGGCACCGGGGAGCTGTTTTTT. This encodes CASSHLGDDLSGTGELFF.

This chain links TRBV15 with TRBJ1-1, with D possibly matching TRBD1 (5 bases). From germline, CDR1 is LNHNV and CDR2 YYDKDF (reference sequence). V was trimmed by 3 bases and J by 0 bases, leaving 11 bases between them. The CDR3 totals 15 residues. DNA of the CDR3: TGTGCCACCAGCAGGGGACTCTTTATGAACACTGAAGCTTTCTTT. Translating it yields CATSRGLFMNTEAFF.

J is TRBJ2-5 and V is TRBV9; D is unclear. Trimming pared 3 bases from V and 2 bases from J, leaving 11 bases between. The germline V gene has CDR1 SGDLS and CDR2 YYNGEE. CDR3 length: 14 residues. The chain's CDR3 is CASSAPDGQETQYF. CDR3 DNA sequence: TGTGCCAGCAGCGCCCCCGACGGTCAAGAGACCCAGTACTTC. The entire variable domain, with the rest obtained from reference TRBV9 and TRBJ2-5, is as follows: DSGVTQTPKHLITATGQRVTLRCSPRSGDLSVYWYQQSLDQGLQFLIQYYNGEERAKGNILERFSAQQFPDLHSELNLSSLELGDSALYFCASSAPDGQETQYFGPGTRLLVL.

The rearrangement uses TRBV6-5 and TRBJ1-4; no clear D gene. V was trimmed by 6 bases and J by 8 bases, leaving 19 bases between them. The germline gives CDR1 MNHEY, CDR2 SVGAGI. The CDR3 extends over 15 amino acids. DNA of the CDR3: TGTGCCAGCAGCCCCCGGAGAAGGGAAGGGGAAAAACTGTTTTTT. Its protein is CASSPRRREGEKLFF.

The chain employs TRBV28 and TRBJ1-2; 7 bases match TRBD1. This CDR3 region has 12 residues. V was pared by 6 bases and J by 8 bases, with 6 bases of the junction left unmatched. In germline, CDR1 is MDHEN, CDR2 SYDVKM. The CDR3 protein is CASSRGGGGYTF. CDR3 in DNA: TGTGCCAGCAGCAGGGGGGGTGGAGGCTACACCTTC.